This passage covers 5 T cell receptor beta chains from one sample sequenced in a study of T cell repertoires in ileal Crohn's disease. The time point here: inflamed ileum from the surgical specimen. Profiling relied on immunoSEQ multiplex PCR, and the TCRdb table lists in-frame clones only, not all of them. Of 15,000 or so clones listed, 70% to 80% are singletons. The sample was ileal tissue. The receptors were sampled from an adult with Crohn's disease.

V gene TRBV6-5 combines with J gene TRBJ1-2; D gene unclear. The CDR3 is 12 amino acids. With 4 bases removed from V and 4 bases from J, the gap between germline ends came to 7 bases. Per germline, CDR1 MNHEY and CDR2 SVGAGI. CDR3 amino acids: CASSSRVYGYTF. Written as DNA, the CDR3 is TGTGCCAGCAGTTCCAGAGTCTATGGCTACACCTTC.

This chain connects TRBV14 to TRBJ1-2; 7 positions match TRBD1. The germline V gene has CDR1 SGHDN and CDR2 FVKESK. Trimming removed 1 base from V and 4 bases from J; junction bases left unmatched: 6. This CDR3 has 15 residues. CDR3 bases: TGTGCCAGCAGCCAAGCCAACAGGGGATTCTATGGCTACACCTTC. This gives the protein CASSQANRGFYGYTF.

The chain joins TRBV5-1 to TRBJ2-2, with D tentatively TRBD2 (6 bases). V lost 0 bases, J lost 1 base, and 13 bases lay in between. This CDR3 comprises 17 residues. Germline V CDR1 and CDR2: SGHRS, YFSETQ. The CDR3 loop reads CASSLGVAVRNTGELFF. The CDR3 DNA sequence: TGCGCCAGCAGCTTGGGGGTAGCGGTGCGGAACACCGGGGAGCTGTTTTTT. The full variable domain, with the rest looked up from reference TRBV5-1 and TRBJ2-2, is KAGVTQTPRYLIKTRGQQVTLSCSPISGHRSVSWYQQTPGQGLQFLFEYFSETQRNKGNFPGRFSGRQFSNSRSEMNVSTLELGDSALYLCASSLGVAVRNTGELFFGEGSRLTVL.

The chain carries TRBV2 and TRBJ1-3; TRBD1 agrees at 7 bases. V gave up 4 bases and J gave up 2 bases; unmatched junction bases: 8. Looked up from germline, CDR1 is SNHLY and CDR2 is FYNNEI. The CDR3 is 16 amino acids. Here the CDR3 reads CASSVGEGATGNTIYF. The CDR3 DNA sequence: TGTGCCAGCAGTGTTGGGGAGGGGGCGACTGGAAACACCATATATTTT.

The chain joins TRBV5-1 to TRBJ1-1; D gene unclear. The germline V gene encodes CDR1 SGHRS and CDR2 YFSETQ. The V and J ends lost 4 bases and 6 bases respectively, with 13 bases between them. The CDR3 covers 13 residues. CDR3 DNA: TGCGCCAGCAGCGTGTCGCAATCGGCTGAAGCTTTCTTT. Protein sequence: CASSVSQSAEAFF.